The rows below give T cell receptor beta chains drawn from one sample of a study of blood T cells in healthy people across ages. Via MiXCR, TCRdb re-called the 5' RACE reads, giving one row per CDR3 protein. The table has about 1.1 million distinct CDR3 sequences, 35% to 40% seen once. Specimen: blood. All receptors derive from a man between 18 and 29 years old in good health. The CDR3 runs from the conserved cysteine through the conserved F or W. A D gene is named only where the DNA matches it firmly. Rows may omit the clone size; those that give it use once, few, many or a size class.

>-|few|TRBJ1-1|TRBV29-1
CSVLQGPNTEAFF
TGCAGCGTGTTACAGGGCCCGAACACTGAAGCTTTCTTT
>TRBD2|-|TRBJ2-1|TRBV7-2
CASSSMTSGGNEQFF
TGTGCCAGCAGCTCGATGACTAGCGGGGGGAATGAGCAGTTCTTC
>-|-|TRBJ1-2|TRBV20-1
CSAGDGDYGYTF
TGCAGTGCTGGGGACGGCGACTATGGCTACACCTTC
>TRBD1|-|TRBJ1-2|TRBV20-1
CSAPTGGEGYTF
TGCAGTGCCCCCACAGGGGGTGAGGGCTACACCTTC
>-|-|TRBJ2-7|TRBV14
CASSQKRDTFSYEQYF
TGTGCCAGCAGCCAGAAACGGGACACCTTTTCCTACGAGCAGTACTTC
>-|-|TRBJ2-3|TRBV12-3/TRBV12-4
CASSLYTGVNTDTQYF
TGTGCCAGCAGCTTATATACGGGGGTCAACACAGATACGCAGTATTTT
>TRBD2|few|TRBJ2-1|TRBV28
CASTEGLAGGNEQFF
TGTGCCAGCACGGAAGGACTAGCGGGGGGAAATGAGCAGTTCTTC
>-|few|TRBJ1-1|TRBV4-1
CASSRGPQGENTEAFF
TGCGCCAGCAGCCGCGGGCCCCAAGGCGAAAACACTGAAGCTTTCTTT
>-|few|TRBJ1-2|TRBV20-1
CSVATGTNYGYTF
TGCAGTGTCGCGACGGGGACTAACTATGGCTACACCTTC
>TRBD1|-|TRBJ2-7|TRBV12-3/TRBV12-4
CASSPTDRGSSYEQYF
TGTGCCAGCAGCCCCACCGACAGGGGGAGTTCCTACGAGCAGTACTTC
>-|-|TRBJ2-1|TRBV5-5
CASSLRWVPEQFF
TGTGCCAGCAGCTTGCGTTGGGTTCCCGAGCAGTTCTTC
>-|-|TRBJ1-2|TRBV6-2/TRBV6-3
CASSYSGRSYTF
TGTGCCAGCAGTTACTCGGGGAGGAGCTACACCTTC
>-|-|TRBJ1-1|TRBV27
CASSIYRGTEAFF
TGTGCCAGCAGTATCTACAGAGGAACTGAAGCTTTCTTT
>-|few|TRBJ1-1|TRBV20-1
CSVPDRNTEAFF
TGCAGTGTCCCGGACAGGAACACTGAAGCTTTCTTT
>TRBD2|-|TRBJ2-2|TRBV4-3
CASSQVVSGGHPTGELFF
TGCGCCAGCAGCCAAGTGGTTAGCGGGGGGCACCCCACCGGGGAGCTGTTTTTT
>-|few|TRBJ1-4|TRBV7-9
CASSLVAGRTNEKLFF
TGTGCCAGCAGCTTAGTGGCGGGGCGAACTAATGAAAAACTGTTTTTT
>-|few|TRBJ1-2|TRBV12-3/TRBV12-4
CASRDTGRAYTF
TGTGCCAGCAGGGATACAGGGAGAGCCTACACCTTC
>TRBD1|few|TRBJ1-1|TRBV4-1
CASSQGQGSLDTEAFF
TGCGCCAGCAGCCAAGGACAGGGGAGTTTGGACACTGAAGCTTTCTTT
>TRBD1|-|TRBJ1-2|TRBV12-3/TRBV12-4
CASSSKDDRDDYGYTF
TGTGCCAGCAGTTCAAAGGATGACAGGGACGACTATGGCTACACCTTC
>TRBD1|few|TRBJ1-4|TRBV29-1
CSAAGTGNEKLFF
TGCAGCGCTGCCGGGACAGGGAACGAAAAACTGTTTTTT
>TRBD2|few|TRBJ2-7|TRBV11-2
CASSLVGLAGRASYEQYF
TGTGCCAGCAGCTTAGTGGGACTAGCGGGGCGGGCATCCTACGAGCAGTACTTC
>-|few|TRBJ1-4|TRBV25-1
CASSEAKTNEKLFF
TGTGCCAGCAGTGAGGCCAAGACTAATGAAAAACTGTTTTTT
>-|-|TRBJ2-5|TRBV12-3/TRBV12-4
CASSKTGPKETQYF
TGTGCCAGCAGTAAGACCGGGCCTAAAGAGACCCAGTACTTC
>TRBD1|-|TRBJ2-2|TRBV2
CASSLTGGTTGELFF
TGTGCCAGCAGTTTAACAGGGGGTACCACCGGGGAGCTGTTTTTT
>-|few|TRBJ1-1|TRBV20-1
CSARGQGRPEAFF
TGCAGTGCTAGAGGGCAGGGTAGGCCTGAAGCTTTCTTT
>-|-|TRBJ1-2|TRBV4-1
CASSQPPGDYGYTF
TGCGCCAGCAGTCAACCCCCAGGGGACTATGGCTACACCTTC
>-|-|TRBJ2-2|TRBV5-1
CASSLSWVTGELFF
TGCGCCAGCAGCTTGTCTTGGGTTACCGGGGAGCTGTTTTTT
>TRBD1|-|TRBJ2-5|TRBV29-1
CSVDGRGYQETRYF
TGCAGCGTTGATGGCAGGGGGTACCAAGAGACCCGGTACTTC
>-|-|TRBJ1-1|TRBV2
CASSEISPPRFTEAFF
TGTGCCAGCAGTGAAATTTCCCCTCCCCGCTTCACTGAAGCTTTCTTT
>-|-|TRBJ2-1|TRBV11-2
CASTRSEGYNEQFF
TGTGCCAGCACCCGATCCGAGGGTTACAATGAGCAGTTCTTC
>TRBD1|many|TRBJ1-1|TRBV6-2/TRBV6-3
CASSYEGANTEAFF
TGTGCCAGCAGTTACGAGGGGGCGAACACTGAAGCTTTCTTT
>-|-|TRBJ2-3|TRBV6-1
CASKTGSTDTQYF
TGTGCCAGCAAAACGGGGAGCACAGATACGCAGTATTTT
>TRBD2|-|TRBJ2-3|TRBV12-3/TRBV12-4
CASTLERGVIDTQYF
TGTGCCAGCACCCTTGAGCGGGGGGTCATAGATACGCAGTATTTT
>TRBD1|-|TRBJ2-5|TRBV11-1
CASSSGQLQETQYF
TGTGCCAGCAGCTCGGGACAGTTACAAGAGACCCAGTACTTC
>-|-|TRBJ2-5|TRBV12-3/TRBV12-4
CAGSDRSWKETQYF
TGTGCCGGCAGCGACAGGTCTTGGAAAGAGACCCAGTACTTC
>TRBD2|-|TRBJ2-1|TRBV7-2
CASSQTSGGNDNEQFF
TGTGCCAGCAGCCAAACCTCGGGGGGGAACGACAATGAGCAGTTCTTC
>TRBD2|-|TRBJ2-7|TRBV9
CAGSVRSGAFYEQYF
TGTGCCGGCAGCGTCCGTAGCGGGGCGTTCTACGAGCAGTACTTC
>-|few|TRBJ2-3|TRBV7-2
CASSFGSLGGDTQYF
TGTGCCAGCAGCTTTGGGTCTCTCGGCGGTGATACGCAGTATTTT
>-|once|TRBJ1-5|TRBV20-1
CGAPSGPGQPQHF
TGCGGTGCCCCGTCCGGCCCTGGGCAGCCCCAGCATTTT
>-|-|TRBJ1-4|TRBV7-2
CASSLVSPGNEKLFF
TGTGCCAGCAGCTTAGTGTCGCCGGGCAATGAAAAACTGTTTTTT
>-|-|TRBJ2-7|TRBV4-2
CASSPKIKETYEQYF
TGTGCCAGCAGCCCCAAGATCAAGGAGACCTACGAGCAGTACTTC
>-|many|TRBJ2-3|TRBV20-1
CSAPLLRPSTDTQYF
TGCAGTGCCCCCCTTTTGAGGCCCAGCACAGATACGCAGTATTTT
>-|-|TRBJ2-5|TRBV5-1
CASSLREQALVNEQYF
TGCGCCAGCAGCTTGCGGGAGCAGGCCCTAGTAAATGAGCAGTACTTC
>-|-|TRBJ2-3|TRBV5-1
CASSTGIAVRDTQYF
TGCGCCAGCAGCACTGGGATTGCCGTGAGAGATACGCAGTATTTT
>TRBD1|-|TRBJ1-6|TRBV2
CASSITGGFNSPPHF
TGTGCCAGCAGCATAACAGGGGGCTTTAATTCACCCCCCCACTTT
>-|-|TRBJ1-5|TRBV6-2/TRBV6-3
CASSPTRDGINQPQHF
TGTGCCAGCAGTCCTACCCGGGACGGGATCAATCAGCCCCAGCATTTT
>-|few|TRBJ1-6|TRBV20-1
CSACDTNNSPLHF
TGCAGTGCCTGTGACACCAATAATTCACCCCTCCACTTT
>-|many|TRBJ2-7|TRBV27
CASSLSGRSSYEQYF
TGTGCCAGCAGTTTATCGGGCAGATCATCCTACGAGCAGTACTTC
>-|few|TRBJ1-2|TRBV19
CASSQQSATGYTF
TGTGCCAGTAGTCAACAGTCGGCGACAGGCTACACCTTC
>-|few|TRBJ1-5|TRBV6-5
CASSSEVPDSNQPQHF
TGTGCCAGCAGTTCTGAGGTGCCCGATAGCAATCAGCCCCAGCATTTT
>-|-|TRBJ2-4|TRBV4-3
CASSQAMGTKNIQYF
TGCGCCAGCAGCCAAGCTATGGGAACCAAAAACATTCAGTACTTC
>-|once|TRBJ1-4|TRBV7-2
CASSLLAGGTNEKLFF
TGTGCCAGCAGCTTATTGGCCGGGGGAACTAATGAAAAACTGTTTTTT
>-|-|TRBJ2-1|TRBV15
CATSRDQGVNEQFF
TGTGCCACCAGCAGAGATCAAGGGGTCAATGAGCAGTTCTTC
>-|-|TRBJ2-1|TRBV11-2
CASTPAHSLNEQFF
TGTGCCAGCACCCCGGCGCATAGCTTAAATGAGCAGTTCTTC
>TRBD2|-|TRBJ2-6|TRBV10-3
CAISEPGGGTMGANVLTF
TGTGCCATCAGTGAGCCCGGGGGGGGGACCATGGGGGCCAACGTCCTGACTTTC